These 10 T cell receptor beta chains came from one sample sequenced in a study of cytomegalovirus exposure and HLA in healthy donors. The PCR had 60 Vbeta and 13 Jbeta primers. Generated by immunoSEQ multiplex PCR, the TCRdb table keeps only in-frame clones and is missing some. The data hold 150,000 to 200,000 clones, with approximately 82% observed a single time. Sequenced: PBMCs. These receptors were collected from a man aged 50-59 years in good health and CMV-seropositive.

The CDR3 is CAISESGVGEKLFF. CDR3 sequence (DNA): TGTGCCATCAGTGAATCCGGGGTCGGTGAAAAACTGTTTTTT. The chain joins TRBV10-3 to TRBJ1-4; D uncertain. Trimming took 3 bases from V and 7 from J, leaving 12 bases between them. This CDR3 is built from 14 residues. Germline-derived CDR1 and CDR2 are ENHRY and SYGVKD.

This clone showed up just a few times. The genes are TRBV4-2 and TRBJ1-2; D gene ambiguous. This CDR3 contains 14 residues. Trimming stripped 0 bases from V and 4 bases from J, with 9 bases between. The germline CDR1 and CDR2 sequences are LGHNA and YNFKEQ. For the CDR3, the DNA is TGTGCCAGCAGCCAAGATCCCAGATCCTATGGCTACACCTTC. It encodes CASSQDPRSYGYTF.

The chain carries TRBV9 and TRBJ2-3; weak D call: TRBD1 (5 bases). Germline values: CDR1 SGDLS, CDR2 YYNGEE. This CDR3 comprises 13 residues. Trimming pared 7 bases from V and 1 base from J, leaving 10 bases between. DNA for the CDR3: TGTGCCAGCGGGGAAGGGGGCACAGATACGCAGTATTTT. The encoded protein is CASGEGGTDTQYF.

The chain links TRBV5-8 to TRBJ2-3; 9 nucleotides agree with TRBD1. V was clipped by 5 bases and J by 4 bases; unmatched bases: 8. The CDR3 length is 15 residues. Germline V gene lookup returns CDR1 SGHTS and CDR2 YDEGEE. Here the CDR3 reads CASSSQWTGADTQYF. In DNA form, the CDR3 reads TGTGCCAGCAGTTCACAATGGACAGGGGCAGATACGCAGTATTTT.

This chain uses TRBV2 with TRBJ1-5; no firm D call. This CDR3 is built from 13 residues. V was shortened by 7 bases and J by 3 bases, with 10 bases between the two germline ends. Germline V gene lookup returns CDR1 SNHLY and CDR2 FYNNEI. The CDR3 region is CASTGPPNQPQHF. CDR3 DNA: TGTGCCAGCACTGGGCCCCCCAATCAGCCCCAGCATTTT.

The chain is built from TRBV5-1 and TRBJ2-5; D is ambiguous. V was pared by 0 bases and J by 1 base, with 7 bases between. The CDR3 loop spans 14 amino acids. CDR1 and CDR2 from the germline V gene are SGHRS and YFSETQ. This CDR3 is CASSLGNSQETQYF. The CDR3 nucleotides read TGCGCCAGCAGCTTGGGAAACAGCCAAGAGACCCAGTACTTC.

The chain's CDR3 is CASSPGASGGPRSYNEQFF. Written as DNA, the CDR3 is TGTGCCAGCAGCCCGGGAGCTAGCGGGGGCCCCCGGTCCTACAATGAGCAGTTCTTC. V gene TRBV7-3 combines with J gene TRBJ2-1, with 10 bases lining up with TRBD2. The V gene's germline CDR1 is SGHTA and CDR2 FQGTGA. The V gene end was trimmed by 5 bases and the J gene end by 1 base; junction bases not matched to a gene: 14. The CDR3 contains 19 residues.

This sequence joins TRBV15 and TRBJ2-7; TRBD1 matches at 9 bases. Per the germline V gene, CDR1 is LNHNV and CDR2 is YYDKDF (reference sequence). The length of the CDR3 is 15 residues. Losses at the gene ends were 1 base for V and 1 base for J; bases not matched to a gene: 2. The CDR3 sequence is CATSRGGTGSYEQYF. CDR3 bases: TGTGCCACCAGCAGAGGAGGGACAGGGTCCTACGAGCAGTACTTC. Using reference TRBV15 and TRBJ2-7 for the parts outside the CDR3, the full variable domain is DAMVIQNPRYQVTQFGKPVTLSCSQTLNHNVMYWYQQKSSQAPKLLFHYYDKDFNNEADTPDNFQSRRPNTSFCFLDIRSPGLGDTAMYLCATSRGGTGSYEQYFGPGTRLTVT.

The J gene is TRBJ1-1, the V gene TRBV7-8, with D maybe TRBD1 (5 bases). This CDR3 has 16 residues. V lost 0 bases to trimming and J lost 2 bases, with 13 bases between them. Per germline, CDR1 SGHVS and CDR2 FQNEAQ. CDR3 sequence: CASSLAGGILNTEAFF. CDR3 DNA sequence: TGTGCCAGCAGCTTAGCGGGGGGGATTTTAAACACTGAAGCTTTCTTT.

The chain employs TRBV5-6 and TRBJ1-3; D is unclear. The CDR3 length is 15 residues. Germline V CDR1 and CDR2: SGHDT, YYEEEE. The V and J ends lost 0 bases and 0 bases respectively, with 7 bases between them. CDR3 nucleotides: TGTGCCAGCAGCTTGGGGTTCGGCTCTGGAAACACCATATATTTT. It yields the protein CASSLGFGSGNTIYF. Combining the CDR3 with reference TRBV5-6 and TRBJ1-3 gives the whole variable domain DAGVTQSPTHLIKTRGQQVTLRCSPKSGHDTVSWYQQALGQGPQFIFQYYEEEERQRGNFPDRFSGHQFPNYSSELNVNALLLGDSALYLCASSLGFGSGNTIYFGEGSWLTVV.